The 5 T cell receptor beta chains below were found in one sample sequenced in a study of vaccination and CD4 T cells after COVID-19. Treatment meaning: approximately nine-day PBMC culture with coronavirus spike peptide pools or control peptides (ViraFEST assay). Sequencing of cultured CD4+ T cell DNA used the Oncomine TCR Beta short-read assay. TCRdb called the PCR reads again in MiXCR, with one record for every CDR3 protein. The repertoire has about 12,000 distinct CDR3 sequences, roughly half of them found once; the top ten carry about 17%. No cognate antigen is known for these TCRs. The starting material was cultured CD4+ T cells from blood, obtained after SARS-CoV-2 vaccination. These receptors were collected from a human donor with COVID-19.

V is TRBV28 and J is TRBJ1-5; a weak D match, TRBD1 (5 bases). The germline V gene encodes CDR1 MDHEN and CDR2 SYDVKM. The germline V and J ends were trimmed by 6 bases and 3 bases, with 9 bases remaining between them. The CDR3 is 13 amino acids. The CDR3 sequence is CASSLGVNQPQHF. CDR3 nucleotide sequence: TGTGCCAGCAGCTTAGGGGTCAATCAGCCCCAGCATTTT.

Here the CDR3 DNA reads TGCGCCGCCCAGCGGGGGGCAAGGAACACCGGGGAGCTGTTTTTT. It encodes CAAQRGARNTGELFF. The V and J genes are TRBV10-2 and TRBJ2-2; TRBD2 matches at 9 bases. V shed 11 bases, J shed 1 base, and the junction held 8 bases outside the gene matches. The V gene's germline CDR1 is WSHSY and CDR2 SAAADI. The CDR3 consists of 15 residues.

This clonotype was seen more than once but under ten times. The V and J genes are TRBV4-3 and TRBJ2-7; D may be TRBD1 (6 bases). This CDR3 is built from 14 residues. In germline, CDR1 is LGHNA, CDR2 YSLEER. V was shortened by 0 bases and J by 3 bases, with 9 bases between the two germline ends. Written as DNA, the CDR3 is TGCGCCAGCAGCCAAGACGGCAGGGGCTACGAGCAGTACTTC. Its translation: CASSQDGRGYEQYF.

In this sample, this clonotype is large. The chain couples TRBV11-2 to TRBJ1-1, with a possible D match to TRBD1 (6 bases). Looked up from germline, CDR1 is SGHAT and CDR2 is FQNNGV. The CDR3 is 16 residues long. Trimming took 0 bases from V and 4 from J, leaving 15 bases between them. Here the CDR3 reads CASSLDPGAGSTEAFF. CDR3 in DNA: TGTGCCAGCAGCTTAGACCCAGGGGCGGGGAGCACTGAAGCTTTCTTT.

The rearrangement uses TRBV28 and TRBJ2-5; a weak D match, TRBD2 (7 bases). The CDR3 is 14 residues long. Germline values: CDR1 MDHEN, CDR2 SYDVKM. The ends were cut back, 3 bases at V and 2 bases at J, with 10 bases in the middle. The CDR3 is CASSLGGPQETQYF. The CDR3 bases are TGTGCCAGCAGTTTGGGGGGGCCTCAAGAGACCCAGTACTTC. Complete variable domain (other parts from reference TRBV28 and TRBJ2-5): DVKVTQSSRYLVKRTGEKVFLECVQDMDHENMFWYRQDPGLGLRLIYFSYDVKMKEKGDIPEGYSVSREKKERFSLILESASTNQTSMYLCASSLGGPQETQYFGPGTRLLVL.